This T cell receptor beta chain stems from a study of blood T cell repertoires in COVID-19. Sequencing was performed with immunoSEQ multiplex PCR; in TCRdb, only in-frame clones are kept and a portion is missing. The sample carries approximately 210,000 clones, 88% recorded once. This clone appeared a single time. Germline lookup yields CDR1 MDHEN and CDR2 SYDVKM. With V trimmed by 6 bases and J by 4 bases, 8 bases remained unmatched. The CDR3 has 15 amino acids. Sequencing was carried out using peripheral blood. The chain combines TRBV28 with TRBJ1-4; 7 bases match TRBD1. The TCR comes from a man between 65 and 85 years old with acute or convalescent COVID-19. The CDR3 bases are TGTGCCAGCAGCCCCTCAGACAGGGTTAATGAAAAACTGTTTTTT. Its protein product is CASSPSDRVNEKLFF.